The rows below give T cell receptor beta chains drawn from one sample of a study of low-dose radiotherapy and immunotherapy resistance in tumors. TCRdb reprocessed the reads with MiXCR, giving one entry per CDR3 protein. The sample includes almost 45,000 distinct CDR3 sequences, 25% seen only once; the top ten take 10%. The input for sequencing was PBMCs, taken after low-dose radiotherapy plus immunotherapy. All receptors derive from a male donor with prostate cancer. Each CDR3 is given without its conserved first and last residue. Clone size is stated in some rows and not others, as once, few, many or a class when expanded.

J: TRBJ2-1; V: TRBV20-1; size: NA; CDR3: SARGVAGGYNEQF
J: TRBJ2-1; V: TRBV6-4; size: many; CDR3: ASSDSGAGDYEQF
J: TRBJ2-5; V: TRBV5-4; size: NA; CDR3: ASSPRQGQETQY
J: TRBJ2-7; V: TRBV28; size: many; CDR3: ASTLSGTPYEQY
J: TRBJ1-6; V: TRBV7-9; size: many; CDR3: ASSLIGASPLH
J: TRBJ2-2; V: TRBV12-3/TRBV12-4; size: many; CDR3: ASRPAGSLAGELF
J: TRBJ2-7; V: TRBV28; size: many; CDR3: ASRKSSYEQY
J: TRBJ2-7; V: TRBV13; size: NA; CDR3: ASSGLVVGELY
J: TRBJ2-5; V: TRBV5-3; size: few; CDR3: ASSPRFSQETQY
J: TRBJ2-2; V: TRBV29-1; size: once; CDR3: SVKISLGANTGELF
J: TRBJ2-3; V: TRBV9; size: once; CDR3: ASSVASGGTDTQY
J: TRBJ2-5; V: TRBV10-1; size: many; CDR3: ASGNRDHQETQY
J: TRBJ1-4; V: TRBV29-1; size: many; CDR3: SASGTGVEKLF
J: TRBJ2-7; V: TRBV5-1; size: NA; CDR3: ASSWDAFTYEQY
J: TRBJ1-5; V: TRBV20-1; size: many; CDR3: SAVQGVGQPQH
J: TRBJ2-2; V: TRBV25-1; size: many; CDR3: ASSPVSPNTGELF
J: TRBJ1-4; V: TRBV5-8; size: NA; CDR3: ASSSYRDSEKLF
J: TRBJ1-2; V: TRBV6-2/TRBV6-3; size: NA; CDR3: ASSQRPEYGYT
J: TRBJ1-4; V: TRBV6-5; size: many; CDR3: ASSYSGAAGEKLF
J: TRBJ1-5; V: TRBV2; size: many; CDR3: ASNRDNQPQH
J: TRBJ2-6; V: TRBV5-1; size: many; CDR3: ASSLEGAAGANVLT
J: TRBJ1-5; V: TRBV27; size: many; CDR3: ASSLPPGGGAAQH
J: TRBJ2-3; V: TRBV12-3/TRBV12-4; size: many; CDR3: ASSPRVMRTGTSGGTSTDTQY
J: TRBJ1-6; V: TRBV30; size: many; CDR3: AWSDRTRYNSPLH
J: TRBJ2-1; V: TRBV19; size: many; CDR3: ASSSLASNEQF
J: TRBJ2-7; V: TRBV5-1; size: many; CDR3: ASSTGQGVEAQY
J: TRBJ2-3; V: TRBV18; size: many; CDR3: ASLQTGSTDTQY
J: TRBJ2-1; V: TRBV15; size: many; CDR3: ATSRDRETGVESEQF
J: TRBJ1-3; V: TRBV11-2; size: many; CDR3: ASSLSVRDGNTIY
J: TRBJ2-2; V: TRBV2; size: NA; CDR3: ASSERGATGELF
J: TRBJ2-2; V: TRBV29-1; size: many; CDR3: SVGQGRAPGELF
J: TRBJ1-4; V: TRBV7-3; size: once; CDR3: ASSLEGRGSTNEKLF
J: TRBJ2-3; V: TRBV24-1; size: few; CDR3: ATGQGADTQY
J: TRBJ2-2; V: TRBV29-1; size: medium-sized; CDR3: SVEGSGVNTGELF
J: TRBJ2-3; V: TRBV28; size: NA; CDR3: ASSSQGAGTDTQY
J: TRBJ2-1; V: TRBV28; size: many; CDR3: ASRPGGGKTYNEQF
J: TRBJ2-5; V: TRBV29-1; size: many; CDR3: SVARTGGRQETQY
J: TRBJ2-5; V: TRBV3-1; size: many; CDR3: ASSQDGRIQETQY
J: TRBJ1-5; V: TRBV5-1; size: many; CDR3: ASSLAPQGEQPQH
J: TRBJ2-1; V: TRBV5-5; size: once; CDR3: ASSPGTSPGSEQF